Listed below are T cell receptor beta chains from one sample, sequenced in a study of blood T cell repertoires in COVID-19. Sequencing used immunoSEQ multiplex PCR; TCRdb keeps in-frame clones, though not all of them. The table includes 110,000 to 150,000 clones, 78% detected once. Material for sequencing was PBMCs or T cells enriched from blood (not recorded which). These receptors all come from a woman aged 50 to 65 who had recovered from COVID-19. Each CDR3 is given with its conserved first and last residue. D genes are given only for firm matches. Clone size, where shown, is once, few, many, or a class for clones that have expanded.

D gene	V gene	J gene	clone size	CDR3 protein	CDR3 DNA
-	TRBV7-2	TRBJ1-6	few	CASSNRDILSYNSPLHF	TGTGCCAGCAGCAACCGGGACATCCTCTCCTATAATTCACCCCTCCACTTT
-	TRBV18	TRBJ1-2	-	CASSPENNYGYTF	TGTGCCAGCTCACCAGAGAACAACTATGGCTACACCTTC
-	TRBV2	TRBJ2-3	-	CASSDPSTDTQYF	TGTGCCAGCAGTGACCCGAGCACAGATACGCAGTATTTT
TRBD1	TRBV28	TRBJ2-3	few	CASSSDREVDTQYF	TGTGCCAGCAGTTCGGACAGGGAGGTGGATACGCAGTATTTT
-	TRBV7-2	TRBJ2-5	-	CASSLDGSETQYF	TGTGCCAGCAGCTTAGACGGTTCGGAGACCCAGTACTTC
-	TRBV5-4	TRBJ1-1	-	CASSGTQGNTEAFF	TGTGCCAGCAGCGGAACACAGGGGAACACTGAAGCTTTCTTT
-	TRBV24-1	TRBJ1-5	-	CATSVGRDYSNQPQHF	TGTGCCACCAGTGTTGGCAGGGATTATAGCAATCAGCCCCAGCATTTT
-	TRBV24-1	TRBJ1-4	-	CATSDARGGSYEKLFF	TGTGCCACCAGTGACGCCCGGGGGGGCAGTTATGAAAAACTGTTTTTT
-	TRBV7-2	TRBJ2-3	once	CASSLNRGAGDTQYF	TGTGCCAGCAGCTTGAATCGGGGGGCCGGAGATACGCAGTATTTT
-	TRBV3-1/TRBV3-2	TRBJ1-6	-	CASSVTGNSPLHF	TGTGCCAGCAGCGTTACAGGTAATTCACCCCTCCACTTT
TRBD1	TRBV7-9	TRBJ1-1	-	CASSLDPRTGLNTEAFF	TGTGCCAGCAGCTTAGACCCCAGGACAGGACTGAACACTGAAGCTTTCTTT
TRBD1	TRBV4-2	TRBJ1-5	-	CASSQEGGQGYQPQHF	TGTGCCAGCAGCCAAGAGGGGGGACAGGGGTATCAGCCCCAGCATTTT
TRBD1	TRBV4-1	TRBJ1-5	once	CASSRTDRGVGSNQPQHF	TGCGCCAGCAGCCGAACGGACAGGGGAGTGGGTAGCAATCAGCCCCAGCATTTT
-	TRBV18	TRBJ2-2	-	CASSLQGPANTGELFF	TGTGCCAGCTCACTACAGGGACCGGCGAACACCGGGGAGCTGTTTTTT
TRBD1	TRBV2	TRBJ1-2	-	CASRSRTGLGYTF	TGTGCCAGCAGGAGCCGGACAGGACTCGGCTACACCTTC
TRBD1	TRBV11-3	TRBJ2-2	-	CASSLDTWGQPNTGELFF	TGTGCCAGCAGCTTAGATACATGGGGACAGCCGAACACCGGGGAGCTGTTTTTT
TRBD1	TRBV11-3	TRBJ2-6	-	CASSPQGAGANVLTF	TGTGCCAGCAGCCCCCAGGGGGCAGGGGCCAACGTCCTGACTTTC